The source of this TCR beta chain is a study of blood T cells in healthy people across ages. Study-level findings and limits: Because donor CMV status was unknown, expanded clonotype changes were possibly confounded.

Comment on this clonotype: Its antigen is undetermined.

The use of a sample-barcoded 5' primer and a J-beta primer mix characterized a second PCR of about 7 to 12 cycles. TCRdb ran MiXCR on the 5' RACE reads and lists one entry per CDR3 protein. The sample lists over a million distinct CDR3 sequences, about 45% seen once, with about 4% in the top ten. The V segment lost 6 bases and the J segment 13 bases; nucleotides outside the gene matches: 5. The CDR3 spans 11 residues. In germline, CDR1 is MNHEY, CDR2 SVGAGI. The source is a woman aged 18-29 years in good health. V usage is TRBV6-5 and J usage is TRBJ1-4; TRBD1 matches 7 bases. Sample: blood. In DNA, the CDR3 is TGTGCCAGCAGAGGGGACAGAGGACTGTTTTTT. This gives the protein CASRGDRGLFF.